Presented here are 14 T cell receptor beta chains from one specimen sequenced in a study of shared clonotypes between healthy human individuals. Using immunoSEQ multiplex PCR, the repertoire was profiled, and TCRdb retains in-frame clones only, with some absent. This sample has about 1.5 million clones, with approximately 98% found just once. Input material: naive CD4+ T cells sorted from blood. The subset here: CD45RA+ positively selected. The source is a man aged 25 to 40 in good health.

The V gene is TRBV28, the J gene TRBJ2-1, with TRBD2 matching 7 bases. Trimming at V came to 8 bases and at J to 5 bases, leaving 15 bases not matched to a gene. CDR1 and CDR2 (germline): MDHEN, SYDVKM. This CDR3 comprises 16 residues. DNA of the CDR3: TGTGCCAGCCAAACTGATTGGCGGGAGTTTCACAATGAGCAGTTCTTC. As protein: CASQTDWREFHNEQFF.

The rearrangement uses TRBV5-4 and TRBJ2-5; D unclear. In germline, CDR1 is SGHNT, CDR2 YYREEE (reference sequence). This CDR3 has 15 residues. V lost 0 bases, J lost 2 bases, and 11 bases lay in between. For the CDR3, the DNA is TGTGCCAGCAGCTTGGACCGGGCCCCACAAGAGACCCAGTACTTC. Protein sequence: CASSLDRAPQETQYF.

V gene TRBV7-8 combines with J gene TRBJ2-7; 7 positions agree with TRBD2. V lost 1 base, J lost 4 bases, and 16 bases stayed unmatched. The germline V gene has CDR1 SGHVS and CDR2 FQNEAQ. The CDR3 is 18 amino acids. The CDR3 here is CASSLGAGLADRIYEQYF. The CDR3 DNA follows: TGTGCCAGCAGCTTAGGGGCTGGGCTAGCGGACCGGATTTACGAGCAGTACTTC.

This rearrangement joins TRBV9 to TRBJ2-1, with 14 bases fitting TRBD2. J gave up 2 bases and V 7 bases, and 5 bases lay outside the gene matches. The CDR3 is made up of 16 amino acids. Germline CDR1 is SGDLS and CDR2 is YYNGEE. CDR3 sequence: CASSQGLAGAYNEQFF. The CDR3 bases are TGTGCCAGCTCTCAGGGACTAGCGGGAGCCTACAATGAGCAGTTCTTC.

The V call is TRBV2, the J call TRBJ1-1; 7 positions match TRBD1. V lost 8 bases, J lost 0 bases, and 6 bases stayed unmatched. This CDR3 comprises 14 residues. The germline V gene has CDR1 SNHLY and CDR2 FYNNEI. CDR3 bases: TGTGCCAGCGACAGGGCCTTCATGAACACTGAAGCTTTCTTT. This sequence encodes CASDRAFMNTEAFF.

The J gene is TRBJ2-2, the V gene TRBV9; D is possibly TRBD2 (6 bases). Germline CDR1 is SGDLS and CDR2 is YYNGEE. V was pared by 3 bases and J by 3 bases, with 9 bases between. The CDR3 contains 14 residues. The CDR3 nucleotides read TGTGCCAGCAGCGCGGGACTGTACACCGGGGAGCTGTTTTTT. As protein: CASSAGLYTGELFF. Together with reference TRBV9 and TRBJ2-2, the CDR3 gives the full variable domain: DSGVTQTPKHLITATGQRVTLRCSPRSGDLSVYWYQQSLDQGLQFLIQYYNGEERAKGNILERFSAQQFPDLHSELNLSSLELGDSALYFCASSAGLYTGELFFGEGSRLTVL.

The rearrangement joins TRBV9 to TRBJ1-1; maybe TRBD1 (6 bases). The CDR3 has 15 residues. Between the trimmed V and J ends, which lost 4 bases and 4 bases, there was a span of 17 bases. Germline assignment: CDR1 SGDLS and CDR2 YYNGEE. CDR3 in DNA: TGTGCCAGCAGCCGTAGGCAGGGGTCGGCCACTGAAGCTTTCTTT. As protein: CASSRRQGSATEAFF. The entire variable domain, with the rest obtained from reference TRBV9 and TRBJ1-1, is as follows: DSGVTQTPKHLITATGQRVTLRCSPRSGDLSVYWYQQSLDQGLQFLIQYYNGEERAKGNILERFSAQQFPDLHSELNLSSLELGDSALYFCASSRRQGSATEAFFGQGTRLTVV.

The V gene is TRBV29-1, the J gene TRBJ1-5, with a tentative D call TRBD1 (5 bases). The V and J ends lost 6 bases and 3 bases respectively, with 9 bases between them. The CDR3 totals 12 residues. From germline, CDR1 is SQVTM and CDR2 ANQGSEA. CDR3 in amino acids: CSVSGTNQPQHF. In DNA, the CDR3 is TGCAGCGTGTCAGGGACCAATCAGCCCCAGCATTTT.

This sequence joins TRBV10-2 and TRBJ2-1; 12 bases are a match to TRBD2. The V segment lost 6 bases and the J segment 7 bases; nucleotides outside the gene matches: 10. The CDR3 covers 16 residues. Germline CDR1 and CDR2: WSHSY and SAAADI. CDR3 sequence: CASSETLAGGRNEQFF. DNA for the CDR3: TGCGCCAGCAGCGAGACTCTAGCGGGAGGGCGTAATGAGCAGTTCTTC.

A remark on this clone: In the same sample, other DNA sequences code for this CDR3. J is TRBJ1-5 and V is TRBV2; D is uncertain. The CDR3 length is 13 residues. V lost 4 bases, J lost 4 bases, and 8 bases lay in between. Per the germline V gene, CDR1 is SNHLY and CDR2 is FYNNEI. The CDR3 sequence: CASSAESNQPQHF. As DNA, the CDR3 is TGTGCCAGCAGTGCGGAAAGTAATCAGCCCCAGCATTTT.

A single count supports this clone. V and J are TRBV4-1 and TRBJ1-1, with D unresolved. This CDR3 spans 19 amino acids. Trimming took off 1 base at V and 1 base at J, with 22 bases between the two ends. Germline CDR1 reads MGHRA; CDR2 reads YSYEKL. The CDR3 nucleotides are TGCGCCAGCAGCCAAGCGGTTGCTCTCGTTGGGGTGTGGAACACTGAAGCTTTCTTT. It yields the protein CASSQAVALVGVWNTEAFF.

The J gene is TRBJ1-2, the V gene TRBV28; the D gene is possibly TRBD1 (5 bases). Germline V gene data show CDR1 as MDHEN and CDR2 as SYDVKM. V lost 5 bases to trimming and J lost 2 bases, with 15 bases between them. The CDR3 extends over 15 amino acids. The CDR3 DNA reads TGTGCCAGCAGTAACCGGGGGAAGGGGAACTATGGCTACACCTTC. Its translation: CASSNRGKGNYGYTF.

The chain recombines TRBV25-1 with TRBJ1-1; TRBD1 matches at 7 bases. Germline V lookup: CDR1 MGHDK, CDR2 SYGVNS. The V segment lost 7 bases and the J segment 4 bases; nucleotides outside the gene matches: 12. The CDR3 is 15 amino acids. The CDR3 sequence is CASKGAGQRITEAFF. In DNA, the CDR3 is TGTGCCAGCAAGGGGGCGGGACAGCGCATCACTGAAGCTTTCTTT.

This clone was detected once. The CDR3 reads CASSFRDGVEAFF. The CDR3 DNA follows: TGTGCCAGCAGTTTTCGGGACGGAGTTGAAGCTTTCTTT. The chain has TRBV28 and TRBJ1-1, with D perhaps TRBD1 (5 bases). Germline CDR1 is MDHEN and CDR2 is SYDVKM. Trimming stripped 3 bases from V and 7 bases from J, with 12 bases between. This CDR3 region has 13 residues.